This T cell receptor (beta chain) was obtained from a study of T cell clonality in common variable immunodeficiency. Study outcomes and limitations: CVID subjects showed higher TCRbeta clonality than healthy controls. Common variable immunodeficiency TCR beta sequences reportedly had fewer deletions and N-nucleotide insertions. Compared with controls, CVID subjects had fewer shared TCRbeta clones.

This clone occurred a few times. Its specificity is not known. The missing CDR3 end, 3 residues past where the read stops, is filled in from the germline J gene. CVID subjects were neither ill nor on immunomodulatory or immunosuppressive medication at sampling. Data came from immunoSEQ multiplex PCR; TCRdb stores just in-frame clones and leaves some out. The specimen has 5,500 to 9,000 clones, none found just once. Deletions cut 1 base from V and 2 bases from J, with 7 bases between. Germline assignment: CDR1 SNHLY and CDR2 FYNNEI. CDR3 length equals 14 residues. The TCR was taken from a human donor with common variable immunodeficiency. The V gene is TRBV2, the J gene TRBJ2-3, with D hard to call. The source material was peripheral blood mononuclear cells. CDR3 region: CASSEGRFTDTQYF. The covered CDR3 bases are TGTGCCAGCAGTGAAGGGCGGTTCACAGATACG.